The clone carrying this TCR beta chain was observed many times. The V gene's germline CDR1 is MDHEN and CDR2 SYDVKM. This CDR3 region has 16 residues. V was pared by 5 bases and J by 2 bases, with 16 bases between. The data are from a study of shared clonotypes between healthy human individuals. Several immunoSEQ plates held equal portions of the genomic DNA taken from each subset. The method was immunoSEQ multiplex PCR; TCRdb's version includes in-frame clones alone and lacks a portion of them. The sample consists of 550,000 to 800,000 clones, roughly 70% of them appearing once. Sample: memory CD4+ T cells sorted from blood. The subset was: CD45RA-negative fraction. This TCR was sampled from a woman in her 30s in good health. V is TRBV28 and J is TRBJ2-1, with D possibly being TRBD1 (5 bases). The CDR3: CASSAHEGVTYNEQFF. The DNA for the CDR3 is TGTGCCAGCAGTGCCCACGAAGGGGTGACCTACAATGAGCAGTTCTTC.